The 27 T cell receptor beta chains listed next were all sequenced from one sample in a study of cytomegalovirus exposure and HLA in healthy donors. Primers included in the PCR were 60 Vbeta and 13 Jbeta primers. The protocol was immunoSEQ multiplex PCR, while the TCRdb copy is restricted to in-frame clones and leaves out a portion. Of some 83,000 clones in the sample, roughly 77% were seen once. What was sequenced was PBMCs. These TCRs come from a man in his fifties or sixties in good health and CMV-seronegative.

V usage is TRBV5-1 and J usage is TRBJ1-1; TRBD1 agrees at 8 bases. Germline CDR1 reads SGHRS; CDR2 reads YFSETQ. The CDR3 runs to 16 residues. Trimming cost V 3 bases and J 4 bases; bases outside gene matches: 11. CDR3 sequence reads: CASSSPGTGVSTEAFF. For the CDR3, the DNA is TGCGCCAGCAGCTCTCCCGGGACAGGAGTCTCCACTGAAGCTTTCTTT.

The chain is built from TRBV30 and TRBJ2-7, with 7 positions matching TRBD1. The junction had 12 bases not matched to a gene; V was cut back by 7 bases and J by 9 bases. The CDR3 length is 12 residues. Germline values: CDR1 GTSNPN, CDR2 SVGIG (reference sequence). The DNA for the CDR3 is TGTGCCTCCTGGACAGGTGGGGCAGGGCAGTACTTC. Protein product: CASWTGGAGQYF.

This chain joins TRBV29-1 and TRBJ1-3, with 9 bases aligning to TRBD1. J lost 7 bases, V lost 0 bases, and 7 bases had no gene match. The germline CDR1 and CDR2 sequences are SQVTM and ANQGSEA. The CDR3 extends over 15 amino acids. CDR3 amino acids: CSVEDPQGARNTIYF. As DNA, the CDR3 is TGCAGCGTTGAAGACCCACAGGGGGCGCGGAACACCATATATTTT.

CDR3 DNA: TGTGCCAGTAGTATGACTAGCGGGGGGGTGGCTGAGCAGTTCTTC. Encoded protein: CASSMTSGGVAEQFF. The chain combines TRBV19 with TRBJ2-1, with 14 bases matching TRBD2. Trimming took 3 bases from V and 9 from J; bases not matched to a gene: 4. Looked up from germline, CDR1 is LNHDA and CDR2 is SQIVND (reference sequence). The CDR3 spans 15 residues.

This sequence joins TRBV9 and TRBJ2-2; D gene unclear. Trimming left V 4 bases short and J 4 bases short, with 8 bases between. Germline CDR1 SGDLS, CDR2 YYNGEE. This CDR3 comprises 13 residues. CDR3 nucleotide sequence: TGTGCCAGCAGCCCGCGGCTCACCGGGGAGCTGTTTTTT. Translation gives CASSPRLTGELFF. Combining the CDR3 with reference TRBV9 and TRBJ2-2 gives the whole variable domain DSGVTQTPKHLITATGQRVTLRCSPRSGDLSVYWYQQSLDQGLQFLIQYYNGEERAKGNILERFSAQQFPDLHSELNLSSLELGDSALYFCASSPRLTGELFFGEGSRLTVL.

This clone occurred once. The chain links TRBV7-9 to TRBJ2-2; 10 nucleotides line up with TRBD2. Germline assignment: CDR1 SEHNR and CDR2 FQNEAQ (reference sequence). The CDR3 length is 15 residues. The V segment lost 2 bases and the J segment 3 bases; nucleotides outside the gene matches: 0. CDR3 DNA sequence: TGTGCCAGCAGCTTACTAGCGGGAGACACCGGGGAGCTGTTTTTT. Its protein is CASSLLAGDTGELFF. Supplemented by reference TRBV7-9 and TRBJ2-2, the full variable domain reads DTGVSQNPRHKITKRGQNVTFRCDPISEHNRLYWYRQTLGQGPEFLTYFQNEAQLEKSRLLSDRFSAERPKGSFSTLEIQRTEQGDSAMYLCASSLLAGDTGELFFGEGSRLTVL.

The CDR3 DNA reads TGCGCCAGCAGCTTGGGAGGACAGCTTCCCTCCGGGGAGCAGTACTTC. Its protein is CASSLGGQLPSGEQYF. The chain has TRBV5-1 and TRBJ2-7; TRBD1 might be the D (6 bases). CDR3 length: 16 amino acids. Trimming left V 0 bases short and J 7 bases short, with 20 bases between. Germline CDR1 reads SGHRS; CDR2 reads YFSETQ.

The chain recombines TRBV7-2 with TRBJ2-7, with 9 bases fitting TRBD2. Trimming removed 5 bases from V and 1 base from J; junction bases left unmatched: 9. The CDR3 is made up of 16 amino acids. The germline V gene encodes CDR1 SGHTA and CDR2 FQGNSA. CDR3 amino acids: CASSPMGGGGSYEQYF. CDR3 nucleotides: TGTGCCAGCAGCCCTATGGGCGGGGGGGGATCCTACGAGCAGTACTTC.

CDR3 sequence: CASSDPGQGRTEAFF. DNA of the CDR3: TGTGCCAGCAGTGACCCGGGACAGGGACGAACTGAAGCTTTCTTT. The V gene is TRBV6-1, the J gene TRBJ1-1, with 9 bases aligning to TRBD1. V lost 3 bases and J lost 5; bases outside the gene matches: 7. The CDR3 totals 15 residues. Germline values: CDR1 MNHNS, CDR2 SASEGT.

This clone was counted a single time. V gene TRBV2 combines with J gene TRBJ2-1; the match to TRBD2 covers 7 bases. This CDR3 has 16 amino acids. Germline CDR1 reads SNHLY; CDR2 reads FYNNEI. The J segment lost 3 bases and the V segment lost 5 bases, leaving 10 bases of the junction unmatched. The CDR3 DNA sequence: TGTGCCAGCAGTCCCCCTAGCGGACCCTACTACAATGAGCAGTTCTTC. It codes for CASSPPSGPYYNEQFF.

The chain links TRBV5-6 to TRBJ1-5; 12 bases fit TRBD1. CDR1 SGHDT and CDR2 YYEEEE come from the germline V gene. The CDR3 sequence is 16 residues long. J lost 6 bases, V lost 4 bases, and 8 bases had no gene match. The CDR3 DNA follows: TGTGCCAGCAGCATAACCGGGACAGGGGGCGGTCAGCCCCAGCATTTT. It specifies CASSITGTGGGQPQHF.

The chain uses TRBV19 and TRBJ1-6; 7 bases align to TRBD1. CDR3 length: 14 residues. Germline V gives CDR1 LNHDA, CDR2 SQIVND (reference sequence). V was pared by 6 bases and J by 10 bases, with 9 bases of the junction left unmatched. CDR3 in amino acids: CASRRQGQESPLHF. For the CDR3, the DNA is TGTGCCAGTAGAAGACAGGGCCAGGAGTCACCCCTCCACTTT.

The J gene is TRBJ1-2, the V gene TRBV19; the match to TRBD1 covers 10 bases. Looked up from germline, CDR1 is LNHDA and CDR2 is SQIVND (reference sequence). This CDR3 is built from 15 residues. The J segment lost 3 bases and the V segment lost 5 bases, leaving 6 bases of the junction unmatched. The CDR3 DNA reads as TGTGCCAGTAGTCCGGACAGGGGGACGGACTATGGCTACACCTTC. Protein sequence: CASSPDRGTDYGYTF.

This clone was counted between two and nine times. The chain combines TRBV10-3 with TRBJ1-1; perhaps TRBD1 as D (5 bases). This CDR3 region has 13 residues. CDR1 ENHRY and CDR2 SYGVKD come from the germline V gene. The V gene lost 5 bases and the J gene lost 1 base, with 8 bases spanning the gap. CDR3 nucleotide sequence: TGTGCCATCAGTTTACAGGAGAACACTGAAGCTTTCTTT. Residues: CAISLQENTEAFF.

The genes are TRBV19 and TRBJ2-5, with 10 bases fitting TRBD2. From germline, CDR1 is LNHDA and CDR2 SQIVND (reference sequence). Trimming at V came to 2 bases and at J to 1 base, leaving 19 bases not matched to a gene. The CDR3 is made up of 21 amino acids. CDR3 DNA: TGTGCCAGTAGTATAATCTTACACCTAGCGGGGGCCCCAAGCGTCCAAGAGACCCAGTACTTC. Protein sequence: CASSIILHLAGAPSVQETQYF.

This rearrangement joins TRBV7-3 to TRBJ2-5; 7 bases map to TRBD2. The tail of the sequence fits TRBJ2-7 better, so the J call may be wrong. Looked up from germline, CDR1 is SGHTA and CDR2 is FQGTGA. This CDR3 comprises 13 residues. CDR3 in DNA: TGTGCCAGCAGCTTAAGGGAGGGAGGCGAGCAGTACTTC. Encoded protein: CASSLREGGEQYF.

The V call is TRBV7-9, the J call TRBJ2-1, with 10 bases matching TRBD1. The CDR3 consists of 15 residues. The junction had 9 bases not matched to a gene; V was cut back by 5 bases and J by 8 bases. The germline CDR1 and CDR2 sequences are SEHNR and FQNEAQ (reference sequence). The CDR3 DNA reads TGTGCCAGCAGCAACTCCGGGACAGGGGTTGATGAGCAGTTCTTC. Protein product: CASSNSGTGVDEQFF.

With regard to this clone: The junction and the germline gene differ at one end; a read error may be behind it. This chain uses TRBV7-9 with TRBJ1-1, with TRBD1 matching 11 bases. The germline gives CDR1 SEHNR, CDR2 FQNEAQ (reference sequence). The CDR3 spans 17 residues. The DNA for the CDR3 is TGTTCCAGCAGCCCAGGACAGGGGGCCCTCTACAACACTGAAGCTTTCTTT. Translated: CSSSPGQGALYNTEAFF.

CDR3 coding DNA: TGTGCCAGCAGGGGAACTAGCGGGGGGCGCTACGAGCAGTACTTC. Amino acid sequence: CASRGTSGGRYEQYF. The V call is TRBV2, the J call TRBJ2-5, with TRBD2 matching over 12 bases. The J call may be wrong; the DNA end is better matched by TRBJ2-7. CDR1 is SNHLY, CDR2 FYNNEI, per germline. The CDR3 has 15 amino acids.

The chain employs TRBV11-2 and TRBJ2-5; 9 bases agree with TRBD1. Near its end, the DNA agrees better with TRBJ2-7, so the J call may be wrong. This CDR3 contains 14 residues. Germline-derived CDR1 and CDR2 are SGHAT and FQNNGV. The CDR3 loop is CASSIGTGSYEQYF. CDR3 bases: TGTGCCAGCAGCATCGGGACAGGGTCCTACGAGCAGTACTTC.

This clone is a singleton in its sample. The J gene is TRBJ2-6, the V gene TRBV29-1, with 8 bases that match TRBD1. Germline values: CDR1 SQVTM, CDR2 ANQGSEA. This CDR3 comprises 15 residues. The V gene end was trimmed by 5 bases and the J gene end by 0 bases; junction bases not matched to a gene: 3. For the CDR3, the DNA is TGCAGCGTTACTGACAGGGGCTCTGGGGCCAACGTCCTGACTTTC. This codes for CSVTDRGSGANVLTF.

CDR3 sequence reads: CASSGRKITSSGNTIYF. The DNA of the CDR3 is TGTGCCAGCAGTGGGAGGAAGATAACCAGCTCTGGAAACACCATATATTTT. The chain carries TRBV6-1 and TRBJ1-3; no firm D call. This CDR3 region has 17 residues. Germline V gene lookup returns CDR1 MNHNS and CDR2 SASEGT. Trimming stripped 4 bases from V and 0 bases from J, with 16 bases between.

The chain recombines TRBV6-5 with TRBJ2-6; D is unclear. Germline assignment: CDR1 MNHEY and CDR2 SVGAGI. V dropped 4 bases and J dropped 2 bases, with 9 bases sitting between them. This CDR3 has 15 amino acids. The CDR3, as DNA: TGTGCCAGCAGTTCTCAGAGGCCTGGGGCCAACGTCCTGACTTTC. Translation gives CASSSQRPGANVLTF.

The chain couples TRBV6-5 to TRBJ1-6; D perhaps matches TRBD1 (5 bases). Trimming took 5 bases from V and 4 from J, leaving 12 bases between them. The CDR3 sequence is 15 residues long. Per germline, CDR1 MNHEY and CDR2 SVGAGI. The CDR3 nucleotides are TGTGCCAGCAGTGGGGGGGGTGTTTATAATTCACCCCTCCACTTT. Its translation is CASSGGGVYNSPLHF.

This clone occurred once. The chain joins TRBV10-1 to TRBJ2-5; TRBD1 might be the D (5 bases). The CDR3 sequence is 15 residues long. Germline V gene sequence: CDR1 WNHNN, CDR2 SYGVQD (reference sequence). Trimming pared 0 bases from V and 2 bases from J, leaving 10 bases between. CDR3 in amino acids: CASSESGRGQETQYF. In nucleotides, the CDR3 is TGCGCCAGCAGTGAGTCGGGAAGGGGACAAGAGACCCAGTACTTC.

The gene calls are TRBV30 and TRBJ2-5; 9 bases match TRBD2. With 3 bases clipped from V and 0 bases from J, the junction kept 14 bases outside the gene matches. Germline V CDR1 and CDR2: GTSNPN, SVGIG (reference sequence). This CDR3 is built from 18 residues. The CDR3 sequence: CAWRVGLAGPRYQETQYF. DNA of the CDR3: TGTGCCTGGAGGGTGGGGCTAGCGGGGCCTCGGTACCAAGAGACCCAGTACTTC.

The chain employs TRBV30 and TRBJ1-1, with a possible D match to TRBD1 (5 bases). This CDR3 is built from 14 residues. V was clipped by 1 base and J by 4 bases, with 13 bases between them. Germline assignment: CDR1 GTSNPN and CDR2 SVGIG (reference sequence). The CDR3 DNA is TGTGCCTGGAGTGGACGACAGTGGGTCACTGAAGCTTTCTTT. It specifies CAWSGRQWVTEAFF.